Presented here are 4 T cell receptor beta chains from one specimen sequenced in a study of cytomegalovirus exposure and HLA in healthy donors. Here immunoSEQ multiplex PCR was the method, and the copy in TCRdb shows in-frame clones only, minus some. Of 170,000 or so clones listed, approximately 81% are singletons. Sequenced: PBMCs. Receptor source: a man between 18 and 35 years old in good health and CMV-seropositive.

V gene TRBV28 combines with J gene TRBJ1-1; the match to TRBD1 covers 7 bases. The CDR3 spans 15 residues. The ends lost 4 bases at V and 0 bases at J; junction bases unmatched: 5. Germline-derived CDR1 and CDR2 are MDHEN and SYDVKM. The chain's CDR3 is CASSSGQILNTEAFF. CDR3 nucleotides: TGTGCCAGCAGTTCGGGACAGATTTTGAACACTGAAGCTTTCTTT.

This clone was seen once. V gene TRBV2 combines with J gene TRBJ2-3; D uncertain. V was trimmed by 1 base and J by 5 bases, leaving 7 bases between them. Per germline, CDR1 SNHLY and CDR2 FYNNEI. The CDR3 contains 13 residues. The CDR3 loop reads CASSEDLGDTQYF. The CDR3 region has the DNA TGTGCCAGCAGTGAAGATCTAGGAGATACGCAGTATTTT.

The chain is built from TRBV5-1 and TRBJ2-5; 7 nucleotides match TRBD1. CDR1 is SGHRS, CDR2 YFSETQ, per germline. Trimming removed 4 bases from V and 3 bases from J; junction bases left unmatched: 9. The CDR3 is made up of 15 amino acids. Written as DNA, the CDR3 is TGCGCCAGCAGCCTCCAAGGGACAGAAGAAGAGACCCAGTACTTC. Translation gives CASSLQGTEEETQYF.

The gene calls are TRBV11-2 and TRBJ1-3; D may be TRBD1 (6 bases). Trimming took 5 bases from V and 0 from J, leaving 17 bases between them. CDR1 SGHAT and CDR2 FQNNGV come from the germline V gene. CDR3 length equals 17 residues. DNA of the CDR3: TGTGCCAGCAGCACGGCCGGGACACCCCTCTCTGGAAACACCATATATTTT. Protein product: CASSTAGTPLSGNTIYF.